The entry below describes one T cell receptor (beta chain). Its antigen is not known. The source of the sample is a study of T cell responses to AZD1222 COVID-19 vaccine. Overall study findings and caveats: A rise in Spike-specific TCR breadth and depth followed two AZD1222 doses.

The protocol was immunoSEQ multiplex PCR, while the TCRdb copy is restricted to in-frame clones and leaves out a portion. Seen here are 85,000 to 130,000 clones, approximately 87% observed once, and the top ten hold 3% to 3.5%. The sample in question was peripheral blood, obtained on day 0 of AZD1222 vaccination. This TCR was recovered from an adult in good health.

Written as DNA, the CDR3 is TGTGCCAGCAGGGAAGTTCGGGGGAGCTCCTATAATTCACCCCTCCACTTT. Its protein is CASREVRGSSYNSPLHF. The chain links TRBV3-1 (or the pseudogene TRBV3-2) to TRBJ1-6; tentatively, D is TRBD1 (5 bases). Looked up from germline, CDR1 is LGHDT and CDR2 is YNNKEL (reference sequence). Trimming took off 6 bases at V and 0 bases at J, with 15 bases between the two ends. This CDR3 spans 17 amino acids.